The clone carrying this T cell receptor beta chain occurred once. Profiled with immunoSEQ multiplex PCR; TCRdb holds only in-frame clones, not every one. The data show 55,000 to 75,000 clones, with approximately 90% seen just once and roughly 2.8% held by the top ten. The sample is drawn from a study of T cells after somatic rescue of genetic block. The CDR3 has 13 amino acids. Trimming stripped 3 bases from V and 8 bases from J, with 14 bases between. Germline V gene sequence: CDR1 MDHEN, CDR2 SYDVKM. The clonotype originates from a man aged 40-49 years. The chain uses TRBV28 and TRBJ2-7, with a tentative D call TRBD2 (5 bases). Sequencing was performed on peripheral blood mononuclear cells (PBMCs). CDR3 loop: CASSFSGEGKQYF. The CDR3 DNA follows: TGTGCCAGCAGTTTCTCCGGGGAAGGCAAGCAGTACTTC.